The rows below give T cell receptor beta chains drawn from one sample of a study of T cell repertoires in cytomegalovirus infection. MiXCR, applied by TCRdb to the reads, yields one record per CDR3 protein. This table has around 530,000 distinct CDR3 sequences, about 26% appearing once. The sequencing input was PBMCs. These receptors came from a human donor in good health (CMV status not recorded). Some clones in this sample may be carry-over from other donors' samples. Each CDR3 is given with its conserved first and last residue. A D gene is named only where the DNA matches it firmly. Not all rows give a size; the values are once, few, many and, for expanded clones, a class.

size	D	V	J	DNA	CDR3
few	-	TRBV28	TRBJ1-2	TGTGCCAGCAGTTTACGGTACTCTGGCTACACCTTC	CASSLRYSGYTF
-	-	TRBV20-1	TRBJ2-5	TGCAGCGCGGAGGGGGGGCTGGGAAGGGAGACCCAGTACTTC	CSAEGGLGRETQYF
-	TRBD2	TRBV10-3	TRBJ2-1	TGTGCCATCAGTGACGGGACTAGGCAGTTCTTC	CAISDGTRQFF
-	TRBD1	TRBV7-8	TRBJ1-1	TGTGCCAGCAGCTTAGCGTACGGACAGGGAGCTTTCTTT	CASSLAYGQGAFF
many	-	TRBV7-2	TRBJ2-7	TGTGCCAGCCGACGGGGCAGCCGATCCTACGAGCAGTACTTC	CASRRGSRSYEQYF
many	-	TRBV4-2	TRBJ2-7	TGTGCCAGCAGCCATGACCAGTTCTACGAGCAGTACTTC	CASSHDQFYEQYF
-	-	TRBV11-2	TRBJ2-1	TGTGCCAGCAGCAAAGGGACTGAATACAATGAGCAGTTCTTC	CASSKGTEYNEQFF
-	TRBD2	TRBV5-4	TRBJ2-3	TGTGCCAGCAGCTTGGGGTTAGGGACTAGCGGGACTCGAGATACGCAGTATTTT	CASSLGLGTSGTRDTQYF
many	TRBD2	TRBV15	TRBJ2-1	TGTGCCACCAGCAGAGATCTGATAGGACTAGCGGGAGACGGAGAGCAGTTCTTC	CATSRDLIGLAGDGEQFF
many	-	TRBV7-2	TRBJ2-1	TGTGCCAGCAGCTTAGCGCTAGGAGGGGGGGCTCAAAACAATGAGCAGTTCTTC	CASSLALGGGAQNNEQFF
once	-	TRBV4-1	TRBJ1-5	TGCGCCAGCAGCCACAGGGGAAAGTCTGGGCAGCCCCAGCATTTT	CASSHRGKSGQPQHF
few	-	TRBV25-1	TRBJ1-1	TGTGCCAGCAGTGGTCCCGGCCAGAACACTGAAGCTTTCTTT	CASSGPGQNTEAFF
-	TRBD2	TRBV19	TRBJ2-2	TGTGCCAGTAGCCCACCGGGACTAGCGGGAGCCACCGGGGAGCTGTTTTTT	CASSPPGLAGATGELFF
-	-	TRBV7-8	TRBJ1-2	TGTGCCAGCAGCTTACCGGGTCGGATCGAAGGCTACACCTTC	CASSLPGRIEGYTF
-	TRBD2	TRBV29-1	TRBJ2-3	TGCAGCGTTGCCCCTACTAGCGGGCCCGAGGGCACAGATACGCAGTATTTT	CSVAPTSGPEGTDTQYF
-	-	TRBV15	TRBJ2-2	TGTGCCACCAGCGGCGGGGCAGACCCTACGAACACCGGGGAGCTGTTTTTT	CATSGGADPTNTGELFF
many	-	TRBV7-6	TRBJ1-1	TGTGCCAGCAGCTTAGATGCTTATGGGGTAGGCACTGAAGCTTTCTTT	CASSLDAYGVGTEAFF
-	-	TRBV7-2	TRBJ2-1	TGTGCCAGCAGCTCCAGGGTGGGCGGAGTACATGAGCAGTTCTTC	CASSSRVGGVHEQFF
-	-	TRBV4-3	TRBJ2-7	TGCGCCAGCAGCCATCGACCTTTATCCTACGAGCAGTACTTC	CASSHRPLSYEQYF
-	-	TRBV28	TRBJ1-5	TGTGCCAGCAGGGGGATACAGGGTACCCAGCCCCAGCATTTT	CASRGIQGTQPQHF
few	-	TRBV7-2	TRBJ2-1	TGTGCCAGCAGCTTAATCTCAGGGGCTGATGAGCAGTTCTTC	CASSLISGADEQFF
-	-	TRBV28	TRBJ1-1	TGTGCCAGCAGGTTCATCGGCACTGAAGCTTTCTTT	CASRFIGTEAFF
-	TRBD1	TRBV28	TRBJ1-2	TGTGCCACCGAGGACAGGGGGAACTATGGCTACACCTTC	CATEDRGNYGYTF
once	TRBD1	TRBV24-1	TRBJ1-1	TGTGCCACCAGTGACTCTGGGACAGGGAACACTGAAGCTTTCTTT	CATSDSGTGNTEAFF
-	-	TRBV5-1	TRBJ2-1	TGCGCCAGCAGCTTGGAGGTCTTGGGCTCTTGGTACAATGAGCAGTTCTTC	CASSLEVLGSWYNEQFF
many	TRBD1	TRBV7-6	TRBJ1-1	TGTGCCAGCAGCTTATACAGGGGCGGCGCTTTCTTT	CASSLYRGGAFF
many	-	TRBV7-2	TRBJ2-1	TGTGCCAGCAGCCCCTCGGGTCAGGGGCCCTACAATGAGCAGTTCTTC	CASSPSGQGPYNEQFF
few	-	TRBV19	TRBJ1-2	TGTGCCAGTAGTGCTCCAGGGGCCTGGCGCTACACCTTC	CASSAPGAWRYTF
many	TRBD2	TRBV7-6	TRBJ2-1	TGTGCCAGCAGCTTCCTTGGAAACCGAGCTAGCGGGAGTAGTTTGAATGAGCAGTTCTTC	CASSFLGNRASGSSLNEQFF
-	-	TRBV7-9	TRBJ2-7	TGTGCCAGCAGCCCTCCCCCCGGGGGATACGAGCAGTACTTC	CASSPPPGGYEQYF
-	TRBD2	TRBV5-1	TRBJ2-1	TGCGCCAGCAGCCCCGGACTAGCGAGCTCCTACAATGAGCAGTTCTTC	CASSPGLASSYNEQFF
few	-	TRBV6-2/TRBV6-3	TRBJ2-2	TGTGCCAGCAGTATGGAGGGGGTTCGGGATCGAGAGGAGCTGTTTTTT	CASSMEGVRDREELFF
-	-	TRBV5-4	TRBJ2-5	TGTGCCAGCAGCTTGGTTGGGAGTGGCGAGACCCAGTACTTC	CASSLVGSGETQYF
-	TRBD1	TRBV20-1	TRBJ2-2	TGCAGTGCTAGAGAGGGACAGATATTCGGGGAGCTGTTTTTT	CSAREGQIFGELFF
-	-	TRBV25-1	TRBJ2-5	TGTGCCAGCAGTCCGAATAGGGGAGCCCAAGAGACCCAGTACTTC	CASSPNRGAQETQYF
many	-	TRBV12-3/TRBV12-4	TRBJ1-1	TGTGCCAGCAGTTTGGAGGCAGCAAACACTGAAGCTTTCTTT	CASSLEAANTEAFF
few	-	TRBV7-2	TRBJ2-1	TGTGCCAGCAGCCGCCTCGGCAGCGGAGACAATGAGCAGTTCTTC	CASSRLGSGDNEQFF
-	TRBD2	TRBV15	TRBJ2-5	TGTGCCACCAGCAGCAGGATAGGAGGACTAGCGGGAAGTGAGACCCAGTACTTC	CATSSRIGGLAGSETQYF